Presented here are 12 T cell receptor beta chains from one specimen sequenced in a study of T cell repertoires in cytomegalovirus infection. These TCRs' antigens remain unknown. TCRdb fed the reads into MiXCR, producing one record per CDR3 protein. The sample lists about 830,000 distinct CDR3 sequences, 30% to 35% seen once, with 9.5% to 15% in the top ten. This specimen consisted of cultured CD8+ T cells from PBMCs, obtained from culture after CMV antigen stimulation. All receptors come from a human donor in good health (CMV status not recorded). Some clones in this sample may be carry-over from other donors' samples.

There are a few counts of this clonotype. The V and J genes are TRBV6-1 and TRBJ2-1; 9 nucleotides match TRBD1. Germline V gene sequence: CDR1 MNHNS, CDR2 SASEGT. V was clipped by 2 bases and J by 4 bases; unmatched bases: 9. This CDR3 is built from 17 residues. As DNA, the CDR3 is TGTGCCAGCAGTGAATATACGGGGACAGGGTCATACAATGAGCAGTTCTTC. Its translation: CASSEYTGTGSYNEQFF.

The sample holds a few counts of this clonotype. CDR3 coding DNA: TGCGCCAGCAGCCTTCAAGGGGTTGAGCAGTTCTTC. The encoded protein is CASSLQGVEQFF. The V call is TRBV4-1, the J call TRBJ2-1; a possible D gene is TRBD1 (5 bases). Trimming stripped 4 bases from V and 9 bases from J, with 10 bases between. The germline V gene encodes CDR1 MGHRA and CDR2 YSYEKL. The CDR3 covers 12 residues.

There are a few counts of this clonotype. The CDR3 DNA reads TGTGCCAGCGTTAAGACAGGGGTTCCCAACTATGGCTACACCTTC. As protein: CASVKTGVPNYGYTF. The chain links TRBV19 to TRBJ1-2; 8 positions agree with TRBD1. Germline V gives CDR1 LNHDA, CDR2 SQIVND (reference sequence). This CDR3 has 15 residues. J lost 2 bases, V lost 9 bases, and 11 bases had no gene match.

V and J are TRBV7-9 and TRBJ2-1; D may match TRBD1 or TRBD2 (5 bases each). V was clipped by 4 bases and J by 8 bases, with 9 bases between them. Germline loops: CDR1 SEHNR, CDR2 FQNEAQ (reference sequence). The CDR3 is 12 residues long. This CDR3 is CASSSRGHEQFF. The CDR3 DNA reads as TGTGCCAGCAGCTCGAGGGGCCATGAGCAGTTCTTC.

Of note for this clonotype: At one end the junction does not follow the germline gene, possibly because of a read error. The chain has TRBV7-7 and TRBJ2-1, with 8 bases matching TRBD2. CDR1 is SSHAT, CDR2 FNYEAQ, per germline (reference sequence). There are 15 residues in the CDR3. CDR3 in DNA: TGTGCTAGCAGCCCCGGGGGGGCCGTCAACAATGAGCAGTTCTTC. This translates into CASSPGGAVNNEQFF. The complete variable domain, with remaining parts taken from reference TRBV7-7 and TRBJ2-1, reads GAGVSQSPRYKVTKRGQDVTLRCDPISSHATLYWYQQALGQGPEFLTYFNYEAQPDKSGLPSDRFSAERPEGSISTLTIQRTEQRDSAMYRCASSPGGAVNNEQFFGPGTRLTVL.

V and J are TRBV4-3 and TRBJ1-1; D is undetermined. The CDR3 has 17 residues. The germline gives CDR1 LGHNA, CDR2 YSLEER. V lost 0 bases and J 3 bases, leaving 17 bases between the germline ends. DNA for the CDR3: TGCGCCAGCAGCCAAGATAGTTCGGCGGGGAGGTACACTGAAGCTTTCTTT. The encoded protein is CASSQDSSAGRYTEAFF.

In its sample, this clonotype was seen a few times. The V and J genes are TRBV6-1 and TRBJ1-2, with D unclear. Germline V lookup: CDR1 MNHNS, CDR2 SASEGT. There are 13 residues in the CDR3. The CDR3 here is CASIGSINYGYTF. As DNA, the CDR3 is TGTGCTTCAATAGGCTCTATTAACTATGGCTACACCTTC.

This clonotype showed up just a few times. The V gene is TRBV7-6, the J gene TRBJ2-5, with unresolved D. Germline lookup yields CDR1 SGHVS and CDR2 FNYEAQ. The CDR3 is made up of 15 amino acids. V was shortened by 4 bases and J by 1 base, with 13 bases between the two germline ends. CDR3 in amino acids: CASSSPIDLQETQYF. The CDR3 DNA reads as TGTGCCAGCAGCTCGCCCATCGACCTCCAAGAGACCCAGTACTTC.

The chain combines TRBV5-4 with TRBJ1-2; 7 nucleotides line up with TRBD1. The CDR3 spans 17 residues. CDR1 SGHNT and CDR2 YYREEE come from the germline V gene (reference sequence). Trimming took 0 bases from V and 10 from J; bases not matched to a gene: 18. The CDR3 DNA is TGTGCCAGCAGCTTGGACAGGGGCTCATTCCCTGTTGGGGACTACACCTTC. Translation gives CASSLDRGSFPVGDYTF.

This clonotype was detected ten times or more. The junction and the germline gene differ at one end; a read error may be behind it. The chain employs TRBV7-7 and TRBJ2-1; TRBD2 agrees at 10 bases. The germline V gene encodes CDR1 SSHAT and CDR2 FNYEAQ (reference sequence). The CDR3 runs to 16 residues. The CDR3 DNA is TGTGCTAGCAGCTCCGGACTAGCGGAGATGTACAATGAGCAGTTCTTC. It is translated as CASSSGLAEMYNEQFF.

This CDR3 is CASQRVGPAPQIPDTQYF. The CDR3 DNA reads TGCGCCAGCCAGCGAGTGGGACCAGCCCCACAGATCCCAGATACGCAGTATTTT. The chain carries TRBV4-1 and TRBJ2-3; D is tentatively TRBD1 or TRBD2 (5 bases each). The germline V gene has CDR1 MGHRA and CDR2 YSYEKL. CDR3 size: 18 residues. V lost 8 bases to trimming and J lost 4 bases, with 28 bases between them.

The chain is built from TRBV5-5 and TRBJ2-5; D possibly corresponds to TRBD2 (6 bases). CDR3 length: 16 residues. CDR1 and CDR2 (germline): SGHKS, YYEKEE (reference sequence). Trimming pared 6 bases from V and 1 base from J, leaving 19 bases between. The CDR3 sequence is CASNEGLTITQETQYF. The CDR3 coding sequence is TGTGCCAGCAACGAGGGACTGACTATTACCCAAGAGACCCAGTACTTC.